Shown below are 9 T cell receptor beta chains from a single sample sequenced in a study of identical twins. TCRdb independently ran MiXCR on the 5' RACE reads; one entry per CDR3 protein. The data contain roughly 750,000 distinct CDR3 sequences, approximately 22% of them singletons. This same sample was also taken into another study, of T cells expressing NK-cell markers.

What was sequenced was PBMCs. All receptors come from a woman aged 18-29 years in good health.

The V gene is TRBV7-3, the J gene TRBJ2-1; TRBD1 aligns across 7 bases. The V gene end was trimmed by 5 bases and the J gene end by 8 bases; junction bases not matched to a gene: 6. CDR1 and CDR2 from the germline V gene are SGHTA and FQGTGA. The CDR3 covers 13 residues. For the CDR3, the DNA is TGTGCCAGCAGCCGTACAGGGGATCATGAGCAGTTCTTC. Translating it yields CASSRTGDHEQFF. Supplemented by reference TRBV7-3 and TRBJ2-1, the full variable domain reads GAGVSQTPSNKVTEKGKYVELRCDPISGHTALYWYRQSLGQGPEFLIYFQGTGAADDSGLPNDRFFAVRPEGSVSTLKIQRTERGDSAVYLCASSRTGDHEQFFGPGTRLTVL.

A word on this clonotype: A much larger clonotype is one base distant, so this may be a read error. CDR3 sequence (DNA): TGTGCCAGCAGCTTTGGGGGGGACAGGGCCTACGAGCAGAACTTC. This gives the protein CASSFGGDRAYEQNF. The chain joins TRBV7-8 to TRBJ2-7, with 9 nucleotides matching TRBD1. The germline gives CDR1 SGHVS, CDR2 FQNEAQ. The CDR3 is 15 amino acids.

This clonotype was counted only a few times. V usage is TRBV5-6 and J usage is TRBJ2-7; D is uncertain. Germline CDR1 reads SGHDT; CDR2 reads YYEEEE. The V and J ends lost 4 bases and 1 base respectively, with 12 bases between them. The CDR3 totals 14 residues. As DNA, the CDR3 is TGTGCCAGCAGCCAAAACCTGGATTCCTACGAGCAGTACTTC. Its protein product is CASSQNLDSYEQYF.

There are a few counts of this clonotype. The chain employs TRBV7-6 and TRBJ2-4; 7 nucleotides line up with TRBD2. The CDR3 is 13 amino acids. CDR1 and CDR2 (germline): SGHVS, FNYEAQ. V gave up 5 bases and J gave up 9 bases; unmatched junction bases: 7. DNA of the CDR3: TGTGCCAGCAGCAGGGACTACGGCGGCATTCAGTACTTC. Protein product: CASSRDYGGIQYF.

The chain recombines TRBV7-9 with TRBJ2-3; 9 nucleotides match TRBD1. The CDR3 runs 17 residues. With V trimmed by 4 bases and J by 3 bases, 11 bases remained unmatched. CDR1 is SEHNR, CDR2 FQNEAQ, per germline (reference sequence). The CDR3, as DNA: TGTGCCAGCAGCTCCCGCCGTCTAGACAGGGGGACAGATACGCAGTATTTT. Protein product: CASSSRRLDRGTDTQYF.

CDR3 DNA: TGTGCCAGCCGGACGGGACCGAGGACCGGGGAGCTGTTTTTT. Translated: CASRTGPRTGELFF. The genes are TRBV6-1 and TRBJ2-2; either TRBD1 or TRBD2 may supply D (5 bases each). Germline lookup yields CDR1 MNHNS and CDR2 SASEGT. The CDR3 sequence is 14 residues long. V was pared by 8 bases and J by 5 bases, with 15 bases between.

Only a few counts were recorded for this clonotype. J is TRBJ2-7 and V is TRBV9; possible D gene TRBD2, 6 bases. The CDR3 is 14 residues long. V was clipped by 4 bases and J by 0 bases, with 11 bases between them. CDR1 is SGDLS, CDR2 YYNGEE, per germline. CDR3 coding DNA: TGTGCCAGCAGCCGACCGGGAGCCTCCTACGAGCAGTACTTC. It translates to CASSRPGASYEQYF.

The chain uses TRBV19 and TRBJ2-2; D gene ambiguous. There are 13 residues in the CDR3. Trimming removed 3 bases from V and 8 bases from J, with 10 bases in between. Germline V gives CDR1 LNHDA, CDR2 SQIVND (reference sequence). This CDR3 reads CASSIGPAGELFF. CDR3 in DNA: TGTGCCAGTAGTATCGGCCCGGCGGGGGAGCTGTTTTTT.

Of note for this clonotype: The CDR3 end shows no conserved phenylalanine or tryptophan, and so a read error is likely. This chain connects TRBV6-5 to TRBJ2-3; TRBD2 matches 7 bases. With V trimmed by 6 bases and J by 8 bases, 2 bases remained unmatched. This CDR3 is built from 11 residues. CDR1 is MNHEY, CDR2 SVGAGI, per germline. The CDR3 is CASSPGGTQYS. Written as DNA, the CDR3 is TGTGCCAGCAGCCCGGGAGGTACGCAGTATTCT.